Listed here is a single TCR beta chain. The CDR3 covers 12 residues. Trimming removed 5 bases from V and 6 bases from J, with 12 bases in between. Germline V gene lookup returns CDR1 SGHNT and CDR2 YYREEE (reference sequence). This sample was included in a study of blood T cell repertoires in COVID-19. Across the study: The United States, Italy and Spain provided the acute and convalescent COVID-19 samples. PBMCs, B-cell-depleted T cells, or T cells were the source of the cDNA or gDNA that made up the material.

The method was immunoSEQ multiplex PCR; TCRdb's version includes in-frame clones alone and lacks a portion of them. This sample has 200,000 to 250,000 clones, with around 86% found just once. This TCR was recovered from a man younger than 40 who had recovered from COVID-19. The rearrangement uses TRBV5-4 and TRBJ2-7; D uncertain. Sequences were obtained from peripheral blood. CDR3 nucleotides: TGTGCCAGCAGATATGATAGAGGCGAGCAGTACTTC. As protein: CASRYDRGEQYF.